The 13 T cell receptor beta chains listed next were all sequenced from one sample in a study of STAT5B mutations in CD4+ large granular lymphocyte leukemia. Repertoires were generated with immunoSEQ multiplex PCR, while TCRdb's copy carries only in-frame clones and drops some. The sample yields about 46,000 clones, 80% to 85% seen once. The sample consisted of CD4+ T cells from blood buffy coats. These receptors all stem from a human donor in good health.

V is TRBV11-3 and J is TRBJ1-2; no firm D call. Germline-derived CDR1 and CDR2 are SGHNT and YENEEA. The CDR3 loop spans 15 amino acids. V was pared by 4 bases and J by 0 bases, with 12 bases between. The CDR3 DNA sequence: TGTGCCAGCAGCTCGCCCGGACCCTCTAACTATGGCTACACCTTC. Amino acids: CASSSPGPSNYGYTF.

This clone was counted a single time. The V call is TRBV11-2, the J call TRBJ2-7, with 8 nucleotides matching TRBD2. The germline V gene has CDR1 SGHAT and CDR2 FQNNGV. V dropped 1 base and J dropped 10; count of bases not matched to a gene: 15. The CDR3 is 16 residues long. In DNA, the CDR3 is TGTGCCAGCAGCTTAGCTTTTACGGCCGGACTAGCCGTCCAGTACTTC. It yields the protein CASSLAFTAGLAVQYF. Looking up the rest from reference TRBV11-2 and TRBJ2-7 gives the full variable domain: EAGVAQSPRYKIIEKRQSVAFWCNPISGHATLYWYQQILGQGPKLLIQFQNNGVVDDSQLPKDRFSAERLKGVDSTLKIQPAKLEDSAVYLCASSLAFTAGLAVQYFGPGTRLTVT.

The rearrangement joins TRBV7-3 to TRBJ2-1, with D unresolved. The CDR3 extends over 12 amino acids. Germline assignment: CDR1 SGHTA and CDR2 FQGTGA. Between the trimmed V and J ends, which lost 5 bases and 10 bases, there was a span of 12 bases. The CDR3 reads CASSPHTREQFF. The CDR3, as DNA: TGTGCCAGCAGCCCCCACACTCGGGAGCAGTTCTTC.

The V gene is TRBV29-1, the J gene TRBJ2-3; TRBD2 agrees at 8 bases. Trimming cost V 4 bases and J 4 bases; bases outside gene matches: 10. Germline V gene data show CDR1 as SQVTM and CDR2 as ANQGSEA. The CDR3 extends over 15 amino acids. The DNA of the CDR3 is TGCAGCGTTGCGGGAGGGGGAGCAGGGCCAGATACGCAGTATTTT. Translation gives CSVAGGGAGPDTQYF.

The chain combines TRBV25-1 with TRBJ1-3, with 10 bases fitting TRBD1. This CDR3 has 14 amino acids. CDR1 is MGHDK and CDR2 is SYGVNS in the germline V gene. Trimming removed 6 bases from V and 4 bases from J; junction bases left unmatched: 3. The CDR3 nucleotides are TGTGCCAGCAGGGACAGGGGGACCGGAAACACCATATATTTT. Amino acid sequence: CASRDRGTGNTIYF.

This clone was detected a few times. The rearrangement uses TRBV2 and TRBJ1-3; 7 positions match TRBD1. Trimming removed 5 bases from V and 3 bases from J; junction bases left unmatched: 10. The germline V gene encodes CDR1 SNHLY and CDR2 FYNNEI. The CDR3 covers 16 residues. The CDR3 nucleotides are TGTGCCAGCAGTAGACGGGACAGACCTCTTGGAAACACCATATATTTT. This codes for CASSRRDRPLGNTIYF. Full variable domain (outside the CDR3, taken from reference TRBV2 and TRBJ1-3): EPEVTQTPSHQVTQMGQEVILRCVPISNHLYFYWYRQILGQKVEFLVSFYNNEISEKSEIFDDQFSVERPDGSNFTLKIRSTKLEDSAMYFCASSRRDRPLGNTIYFGEGSWLTVV.

The gene calls are TRBV11-3 and TRBJ1-1; D gene ambiguous. V shed 0 bases and J shed 5 bases, with 4 bases lying between them. The CDR3 covers 12 residues. Per the germline V gene, CDR1 is SGHNT and CDR2 is YENEEA. The CDR3 here is CASSLDRTEAFF. Written as DNA, the CDR3 is TGTGCCAGCAGCTTAGACAGGACTGAAGCTTTCTTT.

The V gene is TRBV2, the J gene TRBJ1-5, with 7 bases aligning to TRBD1. The CDR3 is made up of 15 amino acids. V lost 6 bases and J lost 4; bases outside the gene matches: 9. Per the germline V gene, CDR1 is SNHLY and CDR2 is FYNNEI. CDR3 DNA sequence: TGTGCCAGCAGCCGACAGGGTGTGAGTAATCAGCCCCAGCATTTT. Amino acid sequence: CASSRQGVSNQPQHF.

The rearrangement uses TRBV7-2 and TRBJ1-3; D is undetermined. Looked up from germline, CDR1 is SGHTA and CDR2 is FQGNSA. V was shortened by 1 base and J by 3 bases, with 7 bases between the two germline ends. The CDR3 is 14 residues long. CDR3 residues: CASSLGFHGNTIYF. The DNA of the CDR3 is TGTGCCAGCAGCTTAGGTTTCCATGGAAACACCATATATTTT.

The DNA of the CDR3 is TGTGCCAGCAGTTACTATGGACAGGGCTCCTATGGCTACACCTTC. This codes for CASSYYGQGSYGYTF. This chain links TRBV6-5 with TRBJ1-2, with 8 nucleotides matching TRBD1. Per germline, CDR1 MNHEY and CDR2 SVGAGI. Losses at the gene ends were 1 base for V and 4 bases for J; bases not matched to a gene: 5. This CDR3 region has 15 residues.

The table lists this clone with a count of one. This rearrangement joins TRBV2 to TRBJ1-5; D is unclear. Germline CDR1 SNHLY, CDR2 FYNNEI. Trimming took off 6 bases at V and 5 bases at J, with 11 bases between the two ends. CDR3 size: 13 residues. CDR3 residues: CASRPSSYQPQHF. The DNA for the CDR3 is TGTGCCAGCAGACCGTCCAGTTATCAGCCCCAGCATTTT.

The J gene is TRBJ1-1, the V gene TRBV7-3, with D unclear. This CDR3 spans 15 amino acids. V lost 1 base to trimming and J lost 1 base, with 10 bases between them. Germline V gene data show CDR1 as SGHTA and CDR2 as FQGTGA. The CDR3 spells CASSLNQAENTEAFF. The CDR3, as DNA: TGTGCCAGCAGCTTAAACCAGGCGGAGAACACTGAAGCTTTCTTT.

The chain is built from TRBV19 and TRBJ2-4; D unclear. V was clipped by 3 bases and J by 3 bases, with 12 bases between them. CDR3 length: 15 residues. Germline V gene lookup returns CDR1 LNHDA and CDR2 SQIVND (reference sequence). CDR3 region: CASSIGRGSKNIQYF. In DNA, the CDR3 is TGTGCCAGTAGTATCGGTAGAGGCAGCAAAAACATTCAGTACTTC. Based on the CDR3 plus reference TRBV19 and TRBJ2-4, the full variable domain is DGGITQSPKYLFRKEGQNVTLSCEQNLNHDAMYWYRQDPGQGLRLIYYSQIVNDFQKGDIAEGYSVSREKKESFPLTVTSAQKNPTAFYLCASSIGRGSKNIQYFGAGTRLSVL.